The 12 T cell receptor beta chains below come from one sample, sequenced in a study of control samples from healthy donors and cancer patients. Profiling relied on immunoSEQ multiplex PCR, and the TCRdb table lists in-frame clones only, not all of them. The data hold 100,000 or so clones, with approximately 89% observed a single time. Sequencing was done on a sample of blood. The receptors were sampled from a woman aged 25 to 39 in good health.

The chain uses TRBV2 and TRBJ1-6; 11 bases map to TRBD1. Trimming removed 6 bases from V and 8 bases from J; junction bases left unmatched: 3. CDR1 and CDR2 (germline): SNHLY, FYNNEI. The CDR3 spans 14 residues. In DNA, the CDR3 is TGTGCCAGCAGAAAGGACAGGGGGCATTCACCCCTCCACTTT. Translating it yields CASRKDRGHSPLHF.

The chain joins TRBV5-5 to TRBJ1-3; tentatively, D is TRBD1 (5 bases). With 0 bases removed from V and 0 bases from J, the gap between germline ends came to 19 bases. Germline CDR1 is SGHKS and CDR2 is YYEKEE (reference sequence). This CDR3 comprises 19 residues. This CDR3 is CASSLAGGNRFSSGNTIYF. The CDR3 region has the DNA TGTGCCAGCAGCTTGGCCGGGGGGAACCGATTTAGCTCTGGAAACACCATATATTTT.

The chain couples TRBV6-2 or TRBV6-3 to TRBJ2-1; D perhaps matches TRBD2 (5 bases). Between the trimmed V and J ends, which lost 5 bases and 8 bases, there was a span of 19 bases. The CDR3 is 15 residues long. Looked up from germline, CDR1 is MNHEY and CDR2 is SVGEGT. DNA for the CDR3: TGTGCCAGCAGTACAACCAGCTCCCCCGGGGATGAGCAGTTCTTC. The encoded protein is CASSTTSSPGDEQFF.

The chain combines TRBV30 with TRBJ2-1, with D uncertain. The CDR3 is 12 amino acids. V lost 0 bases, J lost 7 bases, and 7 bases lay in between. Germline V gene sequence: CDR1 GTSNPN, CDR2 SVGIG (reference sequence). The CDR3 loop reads CAWSVLSNEQFF. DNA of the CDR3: TGTGCCTGGAGTGTACTATCGAATGAGCAGTTCTTC.

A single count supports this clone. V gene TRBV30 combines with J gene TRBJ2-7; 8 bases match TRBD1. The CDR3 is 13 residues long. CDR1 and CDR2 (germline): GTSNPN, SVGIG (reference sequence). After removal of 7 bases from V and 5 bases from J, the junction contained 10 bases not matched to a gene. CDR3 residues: CALDRDRRNEQYF. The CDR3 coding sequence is TGTGCCTTGGATCGGGACAGGAGGAACGAGCAGTACTTC.

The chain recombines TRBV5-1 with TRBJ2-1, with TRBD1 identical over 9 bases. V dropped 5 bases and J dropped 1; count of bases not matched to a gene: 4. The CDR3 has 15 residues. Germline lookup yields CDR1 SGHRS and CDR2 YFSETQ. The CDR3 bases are TGCGCCAGCAGTTCCGGGACAGGGTCCTACAATGAGCAGTTCTTC. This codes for CASSSGTGSYNEQFF.

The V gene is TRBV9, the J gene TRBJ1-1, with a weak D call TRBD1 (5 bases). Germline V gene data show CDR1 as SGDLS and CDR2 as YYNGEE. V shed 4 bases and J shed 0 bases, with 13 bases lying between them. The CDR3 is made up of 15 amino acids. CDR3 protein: CASSSSGAMNTEAFF. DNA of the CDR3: TGTGCCAGCAGCTCGAGTGGGGCCATGAACACTGAAGCTTTCTTT.

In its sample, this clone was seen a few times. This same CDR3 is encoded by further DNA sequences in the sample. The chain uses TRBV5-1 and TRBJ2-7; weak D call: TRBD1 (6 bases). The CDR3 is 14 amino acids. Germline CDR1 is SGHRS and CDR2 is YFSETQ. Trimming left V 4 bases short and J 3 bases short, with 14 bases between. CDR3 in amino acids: CASSQDRDFYEQYF. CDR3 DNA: TGCGCCAGCAGCCAGGACAGAGACTTCTACGAGCAGTACTTC.

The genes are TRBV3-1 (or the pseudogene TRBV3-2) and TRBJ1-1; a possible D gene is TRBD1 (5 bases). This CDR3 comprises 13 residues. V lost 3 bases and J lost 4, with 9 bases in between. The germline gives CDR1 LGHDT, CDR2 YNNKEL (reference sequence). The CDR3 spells CASSQPGGTEAFF. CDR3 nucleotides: TGTGCCAGCAGCCAGCCGGGGGGCACTGAAGCTTTCTTT.

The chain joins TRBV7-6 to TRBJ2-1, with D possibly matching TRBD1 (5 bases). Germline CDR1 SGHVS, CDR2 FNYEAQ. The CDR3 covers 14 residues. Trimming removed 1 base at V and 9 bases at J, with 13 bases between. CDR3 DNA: TGTGCCAGCAGCTTAGTATCAGGGTGGGGTGAGCAGTTCTTC. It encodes CASSLVSGWGEQFF.

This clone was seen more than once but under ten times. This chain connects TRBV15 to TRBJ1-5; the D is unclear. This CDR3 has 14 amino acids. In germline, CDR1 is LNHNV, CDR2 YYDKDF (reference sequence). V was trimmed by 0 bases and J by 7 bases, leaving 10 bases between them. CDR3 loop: CATSRDKGGQPQHF. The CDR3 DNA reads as TGTGCCACCAGCAGAGATAAGGGTGGACAGCCCCAGCATTTT.

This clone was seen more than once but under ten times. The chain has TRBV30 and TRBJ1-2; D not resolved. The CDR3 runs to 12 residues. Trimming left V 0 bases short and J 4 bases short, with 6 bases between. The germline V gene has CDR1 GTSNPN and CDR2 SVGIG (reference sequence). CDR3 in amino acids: CAWSVSGYGYTF. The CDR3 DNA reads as TGTGCCTGGAGTGTTTCTGGCTATGGCTACACCTTC.